The 20 T cell receptor beta chains in this list originate from one sample, sequenced in a study of PD-1 blockade in classical Hodgkin lymphoma. Time point reported: newly diagnosed, previously untreated cHL patient sample. From thawed PBMCs, magnetic negative selection was used to isolate the CD8+ T cells. Sequencing was performed with immunoSEQ multiplex PCR; in TCRdb, only in-frame clones are kept and a portion is missing. The table includes fewer than 10,000 clones, 91% detected once. Sequenced input: CD8+ T cells from blood. These receptors were taken from a human donor with classical Hodgkin lymphoma.

The chain joins TRBV28 to TRBJ2-5; no reliable D call. Germline V gene sequence: CDR1 MDHEN, CDR2 SYDVKM. V was cut by 11 bases and J by 1 base, with 14 bases left in between. The CDR3 is made up of 13 amino acids. This chain's CDR3 is CAGRTVGQETQYF. For the CDR3, the DNA is TGTGCCGGTAGGACGGTAGGCCAAGAGACCCAGTACTTC.

The chain combines TRBV5-4 with TRBJ2-4; 7 bases align to TRBD2. V trimming: 3 bases; J trimming: 8 bases; junction bases outside the gene matches: 11. The germline V gene encodes CDR1 SGHNT and CDR2 YYREEE (reference sequence). This CDR3 contains 15 residues. The CDR3 sequence is CASSWGGPHGDIQYF. CDR3 coding DNA: TGTGCCAGCAGCTGGGGGGGACCCCACGGGGACATTCAGTACTTC.

The V and J genes are TRBV5-5 and TRBJ2-3, with D maybe TRBD1 (5 bases). The CDR3 has 15 amino acids. Per the germline V gene, CDR1 is SGHKS and CDR2 is YYEKEE (reference sequence). Trimming pared 6 bases from V and 0 bases from J, leaving 14 bases between. The CDR3 is CASTRWGQSTDTQYF. CDR3 DNA sequence: TGTGCCAGCACCCGTTGGGGCCAGAGCACAGATACGCAGTATTTT.

The chain is built from TRBV4-3 and TRBJ2-7, with D possibly TRBD2 on 6 matching bases. The CDR3 loop spans 14 amino acids. Trimming removed 4 bases at V and 4 bases at J, with 14 bases between. Germline CDR1 LGHNA, CDR2 YSLEER. CDR3 coding DNA: TGCGCCAGCAGCCCGAACACCGGACTATACGAGCAGTACTTC. Protein sequence: CASSPNTGLYEQYF.

As to this clone: Other DNA sequences from this sample encode an identical CDR3 as well. The chain employs TRBV6-1 and TRBJ2-7, with D unresolved. There are 11 residues in the CDR3. V was clipped by 1 base and J by 4 bases, with 2 bases between them. The germline gives CDR1 MNHNS, CDR2 SASEGT. The CDR3 nucleotides read TGTGCCAGCAGTGAAGGGTACGAGCAGTACTTC. Amino acids: CASSEGYEQYF.

This clone occurred once. The J gene is TRBJ2-7, the V gene TRBV4-2; 8 nucleotides match TRBD1. Germline values: CDR1 LGHNA, CDR2 YNFKEQ. V was pared by 4 bases and J by 3 bases, with 8 bases of the junction left unmatched. The CDR3 loop spans 15 amino acids. The CDR3 nucleotides are TGTGCCAGCAGCCCTGGACAGGGCCCCTTCTACGAGCAGTACTTC. Amino acid sequence: CASSPGQGPFYEQYF.

The genes are TRBV4-3 and TRBJ1-2; 8 nucleotides line up with TRBD1. The germline CDR1 and CDR2 sequences are LGHNA and YSLEER. V shed 0 bases and J 1 base; nucleotides not matched to a gene: 10. The CDR3 contains 18 residues. The CDR3 protein is CASSQEQWTGRINYGYTF. In DNA form, the CDR3 reads TGCGCCAGCAGCCAAGAACAGTGGACAGGGAGGATTAACTATGGCTACACCTTC.

This clone has a single count. Here the CDR3 reads CASSLGVTLSPLHF. CDR3 bases: TGTGCCAGCAGCTTAGGGGTTACTTTGTCACCCCTCCACTTT. The chain is built from TRBV7-9 and TRBJ1-6; D call uncertain. Looked up from germline, CDR1 is SEHNR and CDR2 is FQNEAQ (reference sequence). The length of the CDR3 is 14 residues. V shed 1 base and J shed 10 bases, with 11 bases lying between them.

V and J are TRBV6-5 and TRBJ1-4, with D perhaps matching TRBD1 (5 bases). The V end lost 4 bases, the J end lost 4 bases, and 10 bases lay between the germline ends. The CDR3 consists of 14 residues. Per the germline V gene, CDR1 is MNHEY and CDR2 is SVGAGI. The CDR3 DNA reads as TGTGCCAGCAGTTCGACAGATAGTAATGAAAAACTGTTTTTT. Translated: CASSSTDSNEKLFF.

The chain carries TRBV11-3 and TRBJ2-1, with 7 nucleotides matching TRBD2. CDR1 is SGHNT and CDR2 is YENEEA in the germline V gene. V lost 5 bases, J lost 7 bases, and 8 bases stayed unmatched. The CDR3 consists of 14 residues. This chain's CDR3 is CASSRSTSRNEQFF. The CDR3, as DNA: TGTGCCAGCAGCCGATCGACTAGCAGGAATGAGCAGTTCTTC.

The chain's CDR3 is CASSFGVGGSQPQHF. In DNA form, the CDR3 reads TGTGCCAGCAGTTTTGGAGTGGGGGGCTCTCAGCCCCAGCATTTT. The rearrangement uses TRBV28 and TRBJ1-5, with D tentatively TRBD1 (6 bases). Looked up from germline, CDR1 is MDHEN and CDR2 is SYDVKM. Trimming cost V 3 bases and J 6 bases, with 15 bases left between them. The CDR3 length is 15 residues. Using reference TRBV28 and TRBJ1-5 for the parts outside the CDR3, the full variable domain is DVKVTQSSRYLVKRTGEKVFLECVQDMDHENMFWYRQDPGLGLRLIYFSYDVKMKEKGDIPEGYSVSREKKERFSLILESASTNQTSMYLCASSFGVGGSQPQHFGDGTRLSIL.

This chain joins TRBV7-9 and TRBJ1-2; TRBD1 agrees at 7 bases. CDR3 size: 15 residues. The V and J ends lost 5 bases and 5 bases, in that order; junction bases with no gene match: 11. In germline, CDR1 is SEHNR, CDR2 FQNEAQ (reference sequence). In DNA form, the CDR3 reads TGTGCCAGCAGCCAAGGGACAGATTGGGGTTATGGCTACACCTTC. It is translated as CASSQGTDWGYGYTF.

This chain links TRBV7-6 with TRBJ2-1; 8 bases agree with TRBD1. The CDR3 covers 15 residues. CDR1 is SGHVS, CDR2 FNYEAQ, per germline. J was trimmed by 2 bases and V by 1 base; bases with no gene match: 1. CDR3 in amino acids: CASSLETGAYNEQFF. DNA for the CDR3: TGTGCCAGCAGCTTAGAGACAGGGGCCTACAATGAGCAGTTCTTC.

CDR3 nucleotide sequence: TGTGCCAGCAGTCCTCTATCGTTTCCCTACGAGCAGTACTTC. This sequence encodes CASSPLSFPYEQYF. J is TRBJ2-7 and V is TRBV27; D gene unclear. CDR1 is MNHEY and CDR2 is SMNVEV in the germline V gene (reference sequence). This CDR3 is built from 14 residues. Trimming stripped 5 bases from V and 2 bases from J, with 13 bases between.

The V and J genes are TRBV19 and TRBJ1-5; possibly TRBD1 for D (5 bases). V lost 7 bases to trimming and J lost 6 bases, with 19 bases between them. CDR1 and CDR2 from the germline V gene are LNHDA and SQIVND (reference sequence). The CDR3 is 15 amino acids. The CDR3 protein is CASKGTRGVTQPQHF. In DNA, the CDR3 is TGTGCCAGTAAGGGAACTAGAGGGGTGACTCAGCCCCAGCATTTT.

The rearrangement uses TRBV29-1 and TRBJ2-3; D gene unclear. V gave up 7 bases and J gave up 2 bases, with 16 bases separating them. There are 14 residues in the CDR3. Germline CDR1 and CDR2: SQVTM and ANQGSEA. The CDR3 spells CSATTDRLTDTQYF. CDR3 DNA sequence: TGCAGCGCGACCACAGATAGACTCACAGATACGCAGTATTTT.

The V call is TRBV28, the J call TRBJ1-5; TRBD1 is a possible D gene (6 bases). The CDR3 totals 12 residues. Trimming removed 10 bases at V and 6 bases at J, with 13 bases between. Germline V gene lookup returns CDR1 MDHEN and CDR2 SYDVKM. Here the CDR3 reads CATQTGSQPQHF. The CDR3 nucleotides read TGTGCCACCCAAACAGGGAGTCAGCCCCAGCATTTT.

The rearrangement uses TRBV5-6 and TRBJ1-4; the match to TRBD1 covers 7 bases. Germline assignment: CDR1 SGHDT and CDR2 YYEEEE. This CDR3 comprises 12 residues. The ends lost 4 bases at V and 12 bases at J; junction bases unmatched: 6. The CDR3 DNA follows: TGTGCCAGCAGCGCAGGGGGTAGGGAACTGTTTTTT. It encodes CASSAGGRELFF.

The chain is built from TRBV4-1 and TRBJ1-1; TRBD1 is a possible D gene (5 bases). This CDR3 is built from 14 residues. Germline CDR1 and CDR2: MGHRA and YSYEKL. The germline V and J ends were trimmed by 1 base and 7 bases, with 13 bases remaining between them. The CDR3 coding sequence is TGCGCCAGCAGCCAAGCTCCAGGGCTGCTTGAAGCTTTCTTT. This gives the protein CASSQAPGLLEAFF.

The V and J genes are TRBV11-2 and TRBJ2-7, with D unresolved. Trimming removed 2 bases from V and 1 base from J, with 12 bases in between. Germline lookup yields CDR1 SGHAT and CDR2 FQNNGV. CDR3 size: 15 residues. CDR3 nucleotides: TGTGCCAGCAGCTTATGGAAGACCCTGTCCTACGAGCAGTACTTC. Protein: CASSLWKTLSYEQYF.